This T cell receptor (beta chain) appears in the sequencing data of a study of identical twins. TCRdb analysed the 5' RACE reads with MiXCR anew, one entry per CDR3 protein. The data hold more than 400,000 distinct CDR3 sequences, with 13% to 15% observed a single time. Remarks on this clonotype: Its cognate antigen is unknown.

Study-wide points: Fewer insertions were carried by abundant cord blood beta clonotypes, but none was seen in memory repertoires.

In addition, the sample was reused for a study of yellow fever vaccine responses in identical twins.

This clonotype was sampled from a woman between 18 and 29 years old in good health. The sequencing sample was made of CD4+ T cells sorted from blood.

This CDR3 is CASSLALREATDTQYF. In nucleotides, the CDR3 is TGTGCCAGCAGCTTAGCGCTTCGGGAGGCCACAGATACGCAGTATTTT. The chain couples TRBV7-9 to TRBJ2-3; 7 positions agree with TRBD2. The V and J ends lost 0 bases and 2 bases, in that order; junction bases with no gene match: 5. The CDR3 is 16 residues long. Per the germline V gene, CDR1 is SEHNR and CDR2 is FQNEAQ (reference sequence). The entire variable domain, with the rest obtained from reference TRBV7-9 and TRBJ2-3, is as follows: DTGVSQNPRHKITKRGQNVTFRCDPISEHNRLYWYRQTLGQGPEFLTYFQNEAQLEKSRLLSDRFSAERPKGSFSTLEIQRTEQGDSAMYLCASSLALREATDTQYFGPGTRLTVL.